Presented here are 2 T cell receptor beta chains from one specimen sequenced in a study of T-cell reconstitution after alpha-beta-depleted transplantation in children. Unique molecular identifiers were used in preparing the TCRbeta library. TCRdb processed the PCR reads anew with MiXCR; each CDR3 protein has one entry. The data show approximately 400,000 distinct CDR3 sequences, 11% seen once. This specimen was PBMCs from the stem cell graft donor, taken from the stem cell graft. The receptor source for this set is a human donor who donated a stem cell graft to a child with acute myeloid leukemia.

The rearrangement joins TRBV29-1 to TRBJ2-7, with a weak D call TRBD2 (6 bases). Germline lookup yields CDR1 SQVTM and CDR2 ANQGSEA. V shed 3 bases and J shed 0 bases, with 15 bases lying between them. This CDR3 is built from 15 residues. CDR3 region: CSVDQGGTSSYEQYF. CDR3 coding DNA: TGCAGCGTTGATCAGGGCGGGACGAGCTCCTACGAGCAGTACTTC.

The gene calls are TRBV7-2 and TRBJ1-5; D ambiguous. Germline assignment: CDR1 SGHTA and CDR2 FQGNSA. V was pared by 5 bases and J by 4 bases, with 12 bases between. The CDR3 sequence is 14 residues long. This CDR3 reads CASSHEGANQPQHF. The CDR3 bases are TGTGCCAGCAGCCACGAGGGTGCGAATCAGCCCCAGCATTTT.